These 15 T cell receptor beta chains originate from one sample sequenced in a study of cytomegalovirus exposure and HLA in healthy donors. PCR employed 60 Vbeta and 13 Jbeta primers. The table came from immunoSEQ multiplex PCR; TCRdb's copy has only in-frame clones and leaves some out. The sample gives 70,000 to 80,000 clones, roughly 82% of which show up once; 1.9% is in the top ten. Input material: PBMCs. Receptors originate from a man between 18 and 29 years old in good health and CMV-seronegative.

This clone turned up a few times. CDR3 in amino acids: CASSKTGQPDTQYF. DNA of the CDR3: TGTGCCAGCAGTAAAACCGGACAGCCAGATACGCAGTATTTT. V and J are TRBV6-1 and TRBJ2-3, with D possibly being TRBD1 (6 bases). V shed 5 bases and J shed 4 bases, with 13 bases lying between them. There are 14 residues in the CDR3. The germline CDR1 and CDR2 sequences are MNHNS and SASEGT.

This chain uses TRBV9 with TRBJ2-7; 9 nucleotides align to TRBD1. Germline V gives CDR1 SGDLS, CDR2 YYNGEE. The trim removed 0 bases at V and 5 bases at J, leaving 12 bases unmatched. CDR3 length: 17 amino acids. The CDR3 loop reads CASSVDGWTGVTDEQYF. The CDR3 DNA is TGTGCCAGCAGCGTAGACGGGTGGACAGGGGTAACGGACGAGCAGTACTTC.

V usage is TRBV4-3 and J usage is TRBJ2-7; 10 bases line up with TRBD2. CDR1 and CDR2 from the germline V gene are LGHNA and YSLEER. This CDR3 is built from 16 residues. V dropped 0 bases and J dropped 5; count of bases not matched to a gene: 7. The CDR3 region has the DNA TGCGCCAGCAGCCAAGATGGGGGACTAGCGTTAAACGAGCAGTACTTC. Translating gives CASSQDGGLALNEQYF.

This clone was seen a single time. V and J are TRBV9 and TRBJ2-7; D gene unclear. With 0 bases removed from V and 7 bases from J, the gap between germline ends came to 14 bases. This CDR3 comprises 14 residues. Germline CDR1 reads SGDLS; CDR2 reads YYNGEE. CDR3 DNA sequence: TGTGCCAGCAGCGTAGCCCCTACTTCTGTGGAGCAGTACTTC. Translating gives CASSVAPTSVEQYF.

The rearrangement uses TRBV19 and TRBJ1-2, with no clear D. V was cut by 2 bases and J by 9 bases, with 10 bases left in between. CDR3 length: 12 amino acids. From germline, CDR1 is LNHDA and CDR2 SQIVND (reference sequence). CDR3 DNA: TGTGCCAGTAGTATATCCGGTGAAAGCTACACCTTC. Translating it yields CASSISGESYTF.

The V call is TRBV4-3, the J call TRBJ2-1, with D possibly being TRBD2 (7 bases). V was shortened by 1 base and J by 9 bases, with 19 bases between the two germline ends. Per germline, CDR1 LGHNA and CDR2 YSLEER. This CDR3 spans 16 amino acids. CDR3 sequence (DNA): TGCGCCAGCAGCCAAGGTCTAACGGGGGGCTGGGTTGAGCAGTTCTTC. Residues: CASSQGLTGGWVEQFF.

This chain connects TRBV6-5 to TRBJ2-2, with D perhaps TRBD2 (6 bases). The V and J ends lost 5 bases and 6 bases respectively, with 13 bases between them. Germline CDR1 MNHEY, CDR2 SVGAGI. This CDR3 comprises 14 residues. The CDR3 bases are TGTGCCAGCAGTGAGGTTTGGGGGGCCGGGGAGCTGTTTTTT. Amino acids: CASSEVWGAGELFF.

V and J are TRBV7-2 and TRBJ1-2; D may be TRBD1 (5 bases). There are 13 residues in the CDR3. V shed 4 bases and J shed 8 bases, with 14 bases lying between them. Germline V gene sequence: CDR1 SGHTA, CDR2 FQGNSA. CDR3 region: CASSWRQGGGYTF. The CDR3 DNA sequence: TGTGCCAGCAGCTGGCGGCAGGGCGGCGGCTACACCTTC.

The J gene is TRBJ2-5, the V gene TRBV7-6; TRBD1 is a possible D gene (6 bases). The CDR3 runs 12 residues. The ends were cut back, 4 bases at V and 6 bases at J, with 9 bases in the middle. Looked up from germline, CDR1 is SGHVS and CDR2 is FNYEAQ. CDR3 protein: CASSSDRKTQYF. Written as DNA, the CDR3 is TGTGCCAGCAGCTCGGACAGAAAGACCCAGTACTTC.

The chain employs TRBV7-9 and TRBJ2-4; 7 nucleotides align to TRBD1. CDR1 and CDR2 (germline): SEHNR, FQNEAQ (reference sequence). Trimming removed 7 bases from V and 8 bases from J; junction bases left unmatched: 17. CDR3 length: 16 residues. The CDR3, as DNA: TGTGCCAGCATACCCGCCGGGGCAGGGGGAATGGACATTCAGTACTTC. Translating it yields CASIPAGAGGMDIQYF.

V usage is TRBV2 and J usage is TRBJ2-3; 8 nucleotides align to TRBD2. This CDR3 is built from 15 residues. V trimming: 11 bases; J trimming: 6 bases; junction bases outside the gene matches: 16. Germline V gene data show CDR1 as SNHLY and CDR2 as FYNNEI. CDR3 sequence reads: CAGGRESGSGDTQYF. CDR3 DNA sequence: TGTGCCGGGGGGAGGGAGAGCGGGAGTGGTGATACGCAGTATTTT.

This chain joins TRBV30 and TRBJ1-1; no definite D call. The germline V gene encodes CDR1 GTSNPN and CDR2 SVGIG (reference sequence). The CDR3 totals 13 residues. The germline V and J ends were trimmed by 4 bases and 5 bases, with 14 bases remaining between them. The CDR3 spells CAWTGAFVTEAFF. The CDR3 region has the DNA TGTGCCTGGACAGGCGCTTTCGTAACTGAAGCTTTCTTT.

Concerning this clone: Distinct nucleotide sequences in the sample also encode this CDR3. V is TRBV25-1 and J is TRBJ1-2, with TRBD1 identical over 9 bases. With 4 bases clipped from V and 5 bases from J, the junction kept 5 bases outside the gene matches. There are 14 residues in the CDR3. CDR1 MGHDK and CDR2 SYGVNS come from the germline V gene. The CDR3 sequence is CASSGGQGLYGYTF. The CDR3 DNA sequence: TGTGCCAGCAGTGGCGGACAGGGGTTGTATGGCTACACCTTC.

The chain joins TRBV18 to TRBJ2-2; no firm D call. CDR1 and CDR2 (germline): KGHSH, LQKENI. The CDR3 consists of 15 residues. The V end was cut by 3 bases, the J end by 5 bases, with 13 bases between. The CDR3 region is CASSPMELVTGELFF. In DNA, the CDR3 is TGTGCCAGCTCACCTATGGAGTTAGTGACCGGGGAGCTGTTTTTT.

Only a few counts were recorded for this clone. This chain links TRBV28 with TRBJ1-1; no firm D call. This CDR3 is built from 14 residues. Germline-derived CDR1 and CDR2 are MDHEN and SYDVKM. The ends were cut back, 5 bases at V and 4 bases at J, with 14 bases in the middle. CDR3 residues: CASSALGGATEAFF. CDR3 nucleotides: TGTGCCAGCAGTGCTTTAGGAGGTGCCACTGAAGCTTTCTTT.